Shown below are 17 T cell receptor beta chains from a single sample sequenced in a study of blood T cell repertoires in COVID-19. Repertoires were generated with immunoSEQ multiplex PCR, while TCRdb's copy carries only in-frame clones and drops some. This table holds over 140,000 clones, roughly 84% found once. The sequencing input was peripheral blood. These receptors were collected from a woman aged 55-70 years with acute or convalescent COVID-19.

The CDR3 is CATVLRVGMTEAFF. The CDR3 region has the DNA TGTGCCACCGTCCTCAGGGTAGGTATGACTGAAGCTTTCTTT. The V and J genes are TRBV24-1 and TRBJ1-1, with D possibly being TRBD1 (5 bases). Germline lookup yields CDR1 KGHDR and CDR2 SFDVKD. The CDR3 is 14 amino acids. V was clipped by 9 bases and J by 5 bases, with 18 bases between them.

This clone appeared a single time. The chain combines TRBV11-3 with TRBJ2-3; perhaps TRBD2 as D (5 bases). V was pared by 9 bases and J by 4 bases, with 14 bases between. CDR3 length equals 13 residues. CDR1 SGHNT and CDR2 YENEEA come from the germline V gene. The DNA for the CDR3 is TGTGCCAGTACCCGGGGTAGGGCAGATACGCAGTATTTT. Encoded protein: CASTRGRADTQYF. Together with reference TRBV11-3 and TRBJ2-3, the CDR3 gives the full variable domain: EAGVVQSPRYKIIEKKQPVAFWCNPISGHNTLYWYLQNLGQGPELLIRYENEEAVDDSQLPKDRFSAERLKGVDSTLKIQPAELGDSAVYLCASTRGRADTQYFGPGTRLTVL.

The chain combines TRBV5-1 with TRBJ2-7; 7 bases fit TRBD2. CDR3 length: 15 residues. The germline CDR1 and CDR2 sequences are SGHRS and YFSETQ. The V gene end was trimmed by 0 bases and the J gene end by 0 bases; junction bases not matched to a gene: 3. CDR3: CASSLGGGPSYEQYF. CDR3 nucleotide sequence: TGCGCCAGCAGCTTGGGGGGGGGACCCTCCTACGAGCAGTACTTC.

This clone appeared a few times. The J gene is TRBJ2-7, the V gene TRBV18; 7 nucleotides line up with TRBD1. Trimming at V came to 3 bases and at J to 1 base, leaving 3 bases not matched to a gene. CDR1 and CDR2 from the germline V gene are KGHSH and LQKENI. This CDR3 is built from 14 residues. The CDR3 here is CASSPPRGSYEQYF. In DNA form, the CDR3 reads TGTGCCAGCTCACCCCCCAGGGGGTCCTACGAGCAGTACTTC.

V gene TRBV18 combines with J gene TRBJ2-4; 8 bases map to TRBD1. Germline CDR1 reads KGHSH; CDR2 reads LQKENI. CDR3 length equals 16 residues. J gave up 7 bases and V 3 bases, and 11 bases lay outside the gene matches. CDR3 in DNA: TGTGCCAGCTCACCCGGGACAGGCGGCCTCGGGAACATTCAGTACTTC. This translates into CASSPGTGGLGNIQYF.

This sequence joins TRBV6-2 or TRBV6-3 and TRBJ2-1; D possibly corresponds to TRBD1 (5 bases). V was clipped by 2 bases and J by 0 bases, with 8 bases between them. In germline, CDR1 is MNHEY, CDR2 SVGEGT. This CDR3 is 15 amino acids long. Here the CDR3 DNA reads TGTGCCAGCAGTTACGGGGCTAGCTCCTACAATGAGCAGTTCTTC. Its translation is CASSYGASSYNEQFF.

The chain couples TRBV9 to TRBJ1-1, with TRBD1 matching over 10 bases. V lost 5 bases, J lost 0 bases, and 10 bases stayed unmatched. The CDR3 totals 17 residues. CDR1 SGDLS and CDR2 YYNGEE come from the germline V gene. The CDR3 region is CASSAGQGYVMNTEAFF. DNA for the CDR3: TGTGCCAGCAGTGCGGGACAGGGGTATGTGATGAACACTGAAGCTTTCTTT.

The chain has TRBV28 and TRBJ1-3; weak D call: TRBD1 (5 bases). In germline, CDR1 is MDHEN, CDR2 SYDVKM. V lost 7 bases and J 3 bases, leaving 16 bases between the germline ends. The length of the CDR3 is 15 residues. The chain's CDR3 is CASTRGGDFGNTIYF. CDR3 coding DNA: TGTGCCAGCACCCGTGGGGGGGATTTTGGAAACACCATATATTTT.

The chain recombines TRBV6-2 or TRBV6-3 with TRBJ2-7, with TRBD1 matching over 9 bases. Germline V gives CDR1 MNHEY, CDR2 SVGEGT. CDR3 length equals 14 residues. The junction had 7 bases not matched to a gene; V was cut back by 4 bases and J by 6 bases. The CDR3 region has the DNA TGTGCCAGCAGTTCCGGGACAGGGATGGGCGAGCAGTACTTC. Its translation is CASSSGTGMGEQYF.

This sequence joins TRBV29-1 and TRBJ2-3, with 8 bases aligning to TRBD2. The germline CDR1 and CDR2 sequences are SQVTM and ANQGSEA. The CDR3 is 15 amino acids. Trimming removed 7 bases from V and 4 bases from J; junction bases left unmatched: 13. CDR3 nucleotide sequence: TGCAGCGGGGATGGTGGCGGGAGGATTTCAGATACGCAGTATTTT. Its translation is CSGDGGGRISDTQYF.

This clone was recorded once. This chain connects TRBV19 to TRBJ2-3, with TRBD1 identical over 7 bases. V shed 3 bases, J shed 2 bases, and the junction held 14 bases outside the gene matches. The CDR3 totals 18 residues. Germline V CDR1 and CDR2: LNHDA, SQIVND (reference sequence). For the CDR3, the DNA is TGTGCCAGTAGTATGCTTATCCCCGGACAGGCCGTCACAGATACGCAGTATTTT. It encodes CASSMLIPGQAVTDTQYF.

The chain joins TRBV27 to TRBJ1-1; TRBD1 agrees at 7 bases. The length of the CDR3 is 15 residues. Germline trimming cut 6 bases from V and 2 bases from J; bases unmatched to any gene: 9. The germline V gene has CDR1 MNHEY and CDR2 SMNVEV (reference sequence). CDR3 residues: CASRDFNRGNTEAFF. CDR3 bases: TGTGCCAGCAGAGATTTTAACAGGGGAAACACTGAAGCTTTCTTT.

J is TRBJ1-2 and V is TRBV5-4; perhaps TRBD1 as D (5 bases). Germline V lookup: CDR1 SGHNT, CDR2 YYREEE (reference sequence). The CDR3 covers 14 residues. V was cut by 4 bases and J by 6 bases, with 16 bases left in between. This CDR3 is CASSLWGESDGYTF. DNA for the CDR3: TGTGCCAGCAGCCTCTGGGGGGAAAGCGATGGCTACACCTTC.

About this clone: The sample holds other DNA sequences that translate to the same CDR3. CDR3 in amino acids: CATSDRNTEAFF. CDR3 nucleotide sequence: TGTGCCACCAGCGACAGGAACACTGAAGCTTTCTTT. The chain carries TRBV24-1 and TRBJ1-1, with D possibly TRBD1 on 5 matching bases. The CDR3 contains 12 residues. CDR1 is KGHDR, CDR2 SFDVKD, per germline. Deletions cut 7 bases from V and 1 base from J, with 6 bases between.

The chain links TRBV5-4 to TRBJ1-2; the match to TRBD1 covers 11 bases. This CDR3 has 16 residues. The V gene end was trimmed by 5 bases and the J gene end by 4 bases; junction bases not matched to a gene: 10. The germline V gene has CDR1 SGHNT and CDR2 YYREEE (reference sequence). CDR3 sequence: CASSSAGTGGAYGYTF. Here the CDR3 DNA reads TGTGCCAGCAGTTCCGCCGGGACAGGGGGTGCCTATGGCTACACCTTC.

This clone was detected a few times. The CDR3 here is CASSPSGEKGGYTF. The CDR3 nucleotides are TGTGCCAGCTCACCATCCGGGGAAAAAGGTGGCTACACCTTC. V and J are TRBV18 and TRBJ1-2, with D hard to call. Germline CDR1 is KGHSH and CDR2 is LQKENI. This CDR3 comprises 14 residues. V was clipped by 2 bases and J by 7 bases, with 14 bases between them.

This clone appeared once. V usage is TRBV6-6 and J usage is TRBJ1-1; D may be TRBD1 (5 bases). CDR3 size: 15 residues. CDR1 and CDR2 from the germline V gene are MNHNY and SVGAGI (reference sequence). The ends were cut back, 0 bases at V and 4 bases at J, with 12 bases in the middle. CDR3: CASSYSRGVGTEAFF. As DNA, the CDR3 is TGTGCCAGCAGTTACTCAAGGGGCGTTGGCACTGAAGCTTTCTTT.